What follows are 21 T cell receptor beta chains derived from one specimen sequenced in a study of neurological immune-mediated disorders. TCRdb re-called the 5' RACE reads through MiXCR, storing one row per CDR3 protein. Of just under 60,000 distinct CDR3 sequences listed, less than 2.5% are singletons. Sequenced sample: PBMCs. These TCRs come from a man aged 45-65 years with multiple sclerosis.

This clonotype was seen at least ten times. The chain couples TRBV9 to TRBJ1-1; 8 bases are a match to TRBD1. V trimming: 0 bases; J trimming: 0 bases; junction bases outside the gene matches: 4. This CDR3 is built from 16 residues. Germline values: CDR1 SGDLS, CDR2 YYNGEE. In DNA, the CDR3 is TGTGCCAGCAGCGTAGATACAGGGGGGTTGAACACTGAAGCTTTCTTT. This sequence encodes CASSVDTGGLNTEAFF.

This clonotype occurred many times. J is TRBJ1-2 and V is TRBV5-1; TRBD1 matches at 10 bases. CDR3 length: 17 amino acids. Trimming took 5 bases from V and 7 from J; bases not matched to a gene: 17. Germline V gives CDR1 SGHRS, CDR2 YFSETQ. The CDR3 region is CASRDPGQGFDSGGYTF. In DNA form, the CDR3 reads TGCGCCAGCAGGGACCCGGGACAGGGGTTCGACTCTGGTGGCTACACCTTC.

This clonotype appeared a few times. A clone one base away is much larger, so this may be a read error. The V gene is TRBV4-3, the J gene TRBJ2-3; D not resolved. Per the germline V gene, CDR1 is LGHNA and CDR2 is YSLEER. The CDR3 runs 14 residues. DNA of the CDR3: TGCGCCAGCAGCCAACGTGGTAGCACAGATACGAAGTATTTT. Amino acids: CASSQRGSTDTKYF.

Ten or more counts support this clonotype. The chain has TRBV12-3 or TRBV12-4 and TRBJ1-2; D call uncertain. Trimming took off 5 bases at V and 2 bases at J, with 6 bases between the two ends. CDR3 length: 12 residues. CDR3 DNA: TGTGCCAGCAGTCCGCCAAACTATGGCTACACCTTC. Its translation is CASSPPNYGYTF.

This clonotype was seen at least ten times. This chain links TRBV28 with TRBJ2-1; D is ambiguous. This CDR3 has 15 residues. From germline, CDR1 is MDHEN and CDR2 SYDVKM. V lost 6 bases to trimming and J lost 0 bases, with 12 bases between them. Here the CDR3 reads CASSQGFPSYNEQFF. CDR3 DNA sequence: TGTGCCAGCAGCCAAGGGTTTCCCTCCTACAATGAGCAGTTCTTC.

This clonotype has ten or more counts. Written as DNA, the CDR3 is TGTGCCAGCAGTTCCCTGGACAGGCCCGCCTATGGCTACACCTTC. Translating it yields CASSSLDRPAYGYTF. The V gene is TRBV27, the J gene TRBJ1-2; 7 nucleotides line up with TRBD1. Germline lookup yields CDR1 MNHEY and CDR2 SMNVEV (reference sequence). V was pared by 4 bases and J by 4 bases, with 9 bases of the junction left unmatched. The CDR3 consists of 15 residues.

This clonotype was found many times. This chain connects TRBV2 to TRBJ1-1; D is undetermined. The CDR3 covers 13 residues. From germline, CDR1 is SNHLY and CDR2 FYNNEI. The V gene lost 0 bases and the J gene lost 5 bases, with 7 bases spanning the gap. CDR3 sequence reads: CASSEAPETEAFF. CDR3 DNA: TGTGCCAGCAGTGAAGCTCCAGAAACTGAAGCTTTCTTT.

Ten or more counts support this clonotype. The chain employs TRBV10-3 and TRBJ1-6; 7 bases match TRBD1. The CDR3 sequence is 14 residues long. Germline CDR1 reads ENHRY; CDR2 reads SYGVKD. The trim removed 6 bases at V and 10 bases at J, leaving 9 bases unmatched. CDR3 in amino acids: CAISPDRDGSPLHF. The DNA for the CDR3 is TGTGCCATCAGCCCCGACAGGGACGGATCACCCCTCCACTTT.

The chain couples TRBV28 to TRBJ2-5; no clear D gene. The CDR3 is made up of 13 amino acids. Germline CDR1 is MDHEN and CDR2 is SYDVKM. With 2 bases removed from V and 5 bases from J, the gap between germline ends came to 9 bases. In DNA form, the CDR3 reads TGTGCCAGCAGTTTAATAAGTAGTGAGACCCAGTACTTC. Amino acids: CASSLISSETQYF.

This clonotype was seen a handful of times. This sequence joins TRBV30 and TRBJ1-3; 9 bases fit TRBD1. Germline CDR1 reads GTSNPN; CDR2 reads SVGIG (reference sequence). J was trimmed by 4 bases and V by 3 bases; bases with no gene match: 7. This CDR3 comprises 15 residues. The CDR3 nucleotides read TGTGCCTGGAGCGGGGACAGGGTGTACGGAAACACCATATATTTT. Encoded protein: CAWSGDRVYGNTIYF.

This clonotype was detected ten times or more. The chain recombines TRBV4-3 with TRBJ2-1, with D uncertain. This CDR3 has 15 amino acids. V was clipped by 4 bases and J by 9 bases, with 19 bases between them. The germline V gene has CDR1 LGHNA and CDR2 YSLEER. The DNA for the CDR3 is TGCGCCAGCAGCCTCGGGCATCGGGTCGGAGCTGAGCAGTTCTTC. It yields the protein CASSLGHRVGAEQFF.

This clonotype was counted many times. V and J are TRBV5-5 and TRBJ1-1; maybe TRBD1 (6 bases). Germline-derived CDR1 and CDR2 are SGHKS and YYEKEE (reference sequence). V dropped 8 bases and J dropped 5 bases, with 16 bases sitting between them. The CDR3 covers 13 residues. The CDR3 coding sequence is TGTGCCAGTTCGGGGGCAGGGATGACTGAAGCTTTCTTT. Its translation: CASSGAGMTEAFF.

This clonotype was recorded at least ten times. This chain links TRBV9 with TRBJ2-2, with 8 nucleotides matching TRBD2. Germline CDR1 is SGDLS and CDR2 is YYNGEE. J gave up 1 base and V 3 bases, and 5 bases lay outside the gene matches. The CDR3 extends over 16 amino acids. This chain's CDR3 is CASSGGLARNTGELFF. CDR3 bases: TGTGCCAGCAGCGGCGGACTAGCCAGGAACACCGGGGAGCTGTTTTTT.

At least ten counts were recorded for this clonotype. The V call is TRBV6-1, the J call TRBJ2-7; TRBD1 matches 7 bases. The germline V gene has CDR1 MNHNS and CDR2 SASEGT. V lost 5 bases and J lost 2; bases outside the gene matches: 6. The CDR3 is 14 residues long. The CDR3 sequence is CASSPTGQTYEQYF. In DNA form, the CDR3 reads TGTGCCAGCAGTCCGACAGGGCAAACCTACGAGCAGTACTTC.

This clonotype is medium-sized in the sample. The chain carries TRBV20-1 and TRBJ2-3; D gene unclear. Germline V lookup: CDR1 DFQATT, CDR2 SNEGSKA (reference sequence). CDR3 length equals 14 residues. Trimming removed 5 bases at V and 0 bases at J, with 12 bases between. DNA for the CDR3: TGCAGTGCTTCGAGGACGGCTAGCACAGATACGCAGTATTTT. Translated: CSASRTASTDTQYF.

This clonotype showed up many times. This sequence joins TRBV20-1 and TRBJ2-3, with 10 positions matching TRBD2. Trimming took 6 bases from V and 0 from J; bases not matched to a gene: 3. The V gene's germline CDR1 is DFQATT and CDR2 SNEGSKA (reference sequence). This CDR3 comprises 14 residues. CDR3 residues: CSARTSGSTDTQYF. In DNA form, the CDR3 reads TGCAGTGCCCGGACTAGCGGAAGCACAGATACGCAGTATTTT.

At least ten counts were recorded for this clonotype. The chain carries TRBV20-1 and TRBJ2-4; D unresolved. Per the germline V gene, CDR1 is DFQATT and CDR2 is SNEGSKA (reference sequence). This CDR3 is 11 amino acids long. V shed 3 bases and J shed 7 bases, with 7 bases lying between them. In nucleotides, the CDR3 is TGCAGTGCTAGGGTCGGGAACATTCAGTACTTC. Translated, it gives CSARVGNIQYF.

This clonotype was seen many times. One end of the junction is discordant with germline, which a read error may explain. CDR3 region: CSARGGQIYGYTF. DNA of the CDR3: TGCAGTGCCAGAGGGGGCCAGATTTATGGCTACACCTTC. The chain links TRBV20-1 to TRBJ1-2, with 7 bases that match TRBD1. CDR3 length equals 13 residues. CDR1 DFQATT and CDR2 SNEGSKA come from the germline V gene (reference sequence).

This clonotype was seen repeatedly, ten times or more. The gene calls are TRBV28 and TRBJ2-2; the D is unclear. V lost 6 bases, J lost 5 bases, and 7 bases lay in between. CDR1 and CDR2 from the germline V gene are MDHEN and SYDVKM. The CDR3 is made up of 12 amino acids. The CDR3 DNA follows: TGTGCCAGCAGCCGATTAACCGGGGAGCTGTTTTTT. This codes for CASSRLTGELFF.

This clonotype has just a few counts. The chain couples TRBV6-2 or TRBV6-3 to TRBJ2-1; either TRBD1 or TRBD2 may supply D (6 bases each). Germline V CDR1 and CDR2: MNHEY, SVGEGT. Trimming took off 3 bases at V and 8 bases at J, with 20 bases between the two ends. The CDR3 length is 16 residues. CDR3: CASSYITTGLADEQFF. CDR3 sequence (DNA): TGTGCCAGCAGTTATATTACTACAGGGTTAGCGGATGAGCAGTTCTTC.

This clonotype was seen ten or more times. This chain uses TRBV7-3 with TRBJ1-6; the D is unclear. This CDR3 region has 12 residues. Germline assignment: CDR1 SGHTA and CDR2 FQGTGA. Trimming took 2 bases from V and 13 from J, leaving 9 bases between them. In DNA, the CDR3 is TGTGCCAGCAGCTTACCGGGCGGGCCCCTCCACTTT. Its protein is CASSLPGGPLHF.